The 26 T cell receptor beta chains presented below share a single source sample, sequenced in a study of long-term antiretroviral therapy in people with HIV. Assay version v3.0 of immunoSEQ was used, and it was run at survey level. Some clones are missing from TCRdb's copy, which holds only in-frame ones; the method was immunoSEQ multiplex PCR. The data show some 25,000 clones, 70% to 85% seen once. Sequencing was performed on unsorted PBMCs, taken 3 years after starting antiretroviral therapy. These receptors all come from a man aged 50-60 years with HIV.

The chain links TRBV19 to TRBJ1-1; maybe TRBD1 (5 bases). The germline V gene encodes CDR1 LNHDA and CDR2 SQIVND (reference sequence). Trimming pared 5 bases from V and 1 base from J, leaving 14 bases between. The CDR3 sequence is 15 residues long. CDR3 sequence: CASSRPLGGNTEAFF. The CDR3 coding sequence is TGTGCCAGTAGTCGCCCCCTCGGGGGGAACACTGAAGCTTTCTTT.

DNA for the CDR3: TGTGCCACCAGCAGAGTTCCCTTCGGAAACTCCTACGAGCAGTACTTC. Encoded protein: CATSRVPFGNSYEQYF. The V gene is TRBV15, the J gene TRBJ2-7; D remains unclear. The CDR3 has 16 amino acids. V was cut by 1 base and J by 0 bases, with 13 bases left in between. Germline V CDR1 and CDR2: LNHNV, YYDKDF (reference sequence).

The sample holds one count of this clone. The chain joins TRBV6-4 to TRBJ1-6; weak D call: TRBD1 (5 bases). The CDR3 consists of 14 residues. Germline V gene lookup returns CDR1 MRHNA and CDR2 SNTAGT. Trimming left V 4 bases short and J 10 bases short, with 14 bases between. The CDR3 sequence is CASSASRADSPLHF. DNA for the CDR3: TGTGCCAGCAGTGCCTCCAGGGCGGACTCACCCCTCCACTTT.

The chain has TRBV4-3 and TRBJ1-1, with D uncertain. The germline V gene encodes CDR1 LGHNA and CDR2 YSLEER. This CDR3 contains 15 residues. V lost 4 bases to trimming and J lost 7 bases, with 19 bases between them. The CDR3 loop reads CASSPHTGRVFEAFF. The CDR3 bases are TGCGCCAGCAGCCCACATACCGGGAGAGTCTTTGAAGCTTTCTTT.

V is TRBV27 and J is TRBJ2-1; D perhaps matches TRBD2 (6 bases). Germline V CDR1 and CDR2: MNHEY, SMNVEV (reference sequence). The CDR3 contains 16 residues. V lost 3 bases and J 5 bases, leaving 17 bases between the germline ends. The DNA of the CDR3 is TGTGCCAGCAGTTTGGCCGGGAGACCCCCCCACAATGAGCAGTTCTTC. Translated, it gives CASSLAGRPPHNEQFF.

There are a few counts of this clone. The chain employs TRBV11-2 and TRBJ2-1, with D perhaps matching TRBD1 (5 bases). The V gene lost 0 bases and the J gene lost 5 bases, with 8 bases spanning the gap. From germline, CDR1 is SGHAT and CDR2 FQNNGV. CDR3 size: 14 residues. CDR3 nucleotides: TGTGCCAGCAGCTTAGATGGACAAAACAATGAGCAGTTCTTC. Translated, it gives CASSLDGQNNEQFF.

This chain uses TRBV2 with TRBJ2-7, with a weak D call TRBD1 (6 bases). CDR3 length: 13 amino acids. V was trimmed by 3 bases and J by 2 bases, leaving 8 bases between them. Germline V CDR1 and CDR2: SNHLY, FYNNEI. The DNA for the CDR3 is TGTGCCAGCAGTGAGGACAGCACCTACGAGCAGTACTTC. The encoded protein is CASSEDSTYEQYF.

J is TRBJ1-3 and V is TRBV2, with 9 bases fitting TRBD1. Germline V gives CDR1 SNHLY, CDR2 FYNNEI. There are 13 residues in the CDR3. Germline trimming cut 6 bases from V and 8 bases from J; bases unmatched to any gene: 5. The CDR3 region is CASRTGGIDTIYF. CDR3 bases: TGTGCCAGCAGGACAGGGGGAATTGACACCATATATTTT.

The chain recombines TRBV2 with TRBJ1-1; 8 nucleotides line up with TRBD1. CDR1 SNHLY and CDR2 FYNNEI come from the germline V gene. The CDR3 length is 14 residues. J was trimmed by 11 bases and V by 5 bases; bases with no gene match: 13. CDR3 region: CASSITGTGYGAFF. Written as DNA, the CDR3 is TGTGCCAGCAGTATAACCGGGACAGGCTATGGGGCTTTCTTT.

V is TRBV19 and J is TRBJ1-5, with TRBD1 matching 8 bases. Per germline, CDR1 LNHDA and CDR2 SQIVND (reference sequence). V was clipped by 8 bases and J by 1 base; unmatched bases: 4. There are 14 residues in the CDR3. CDR3 sequence reads: CASGQGLSNQPQHF. As DNA, the CDR3 is TGTGCCAGTGGACAGGGTCTGAGCAATCAGCCCCAGCATTTT.

This chain connects TRBV5-4 to TRBJ2-3; 9 nucleotides agree with TRBD2. V dropped 0 bases and J dropped 4; count of bases not matched to a gene: 3. Per germline, CDR1 SGHNT and CDR2 YYREEE (reference sequence). The CDR3 loop spans 15 amino acids. The CDR3 is CASSLETSGPDTQYF. CDR3 coding DNA: TGTGCCAGCAGCTTGGAGACTAGCGGACCAGATACGCAGTATTTT.

The V gene is TRBV10-2, the J gene TRBJ2-7, with TRBD2 as a possible D gene (6 bases). The CDR3 contains 12 residues. Deletions cut 6 bases from V and 6 bases from J, with 12 bases between. Germline CDR1 and CDR2: WSHSY and SAAADI. The CDR3 bases are TGCGCCAGCAGGAGCGGGTCGGTCGAGCAGTACTTC. Amino acids: CASRSGSVEQYF.

This clone was seen more than once but under ten times. The chain combines TRBV15 with TRBJ2-7; D gene unclear. The CDR3 covers 15 residues. Trimming removed 0 bases at V and 9 bases at J, with 18 bases between. CDR1 is LNHNV, CDR2 YYDKDF, per germline (reference sequence). CDR3 nucleotides: TGTGCCACCAGCAGAGACCGTGACACCGAGCTTCGGCAGTACTTC. Translated, it gives CATSRDRDTELRQYF.

V usage is TRBV28 and J usage is TRBJ2-7, with 16 bases aligning to TRBD2. The CDR3 spans 17 residues. Germline CDR1 and CDR2: MDHEN and SYDVKM. Trimming took 5 bases from V and 1 from J; bases not matched to a gene: 5. This chain's CDR3 is CASSVPGLAGGSYEQYF. Here the CDR3 DNA reads TGTGCCAGCAGTGTCCCGGGACTAGCGGGAGGGTCCTACGAGCAGTACTTC.

The J gene is TRBJ2-1, the V gene TRBV5-1; 10 bases are a match to TRBD1. CDR3 length: 15 amino acids. The V gene end was trimmed by 4 bases and the J gene end by 7 bases; junction bases not matched to a gene: 8. In germline, CDR1 is SGHRS, CDR2 YFSETQ. The chain's CDR3 is CASSQGQGTNNEQFF. DNA of the CDR3: TGCGCCAGCAGCCAGGGACAGGGGACGAATAATGAGCAGTTCTTC.

This clone appeared a single time. This chain links TRBV19 with TRBJ1-1; D perhaps matches TRBD1 (5 bases). The CDR3 covers 15 residues. V was cut by 6 bases and J by 1 base, with 15 bases left in between. Germline CDR1 and CDR2: LNHDA and SQIVND (reference sequence). The CDR3 region is CASRTLSGTNTEAFF. As DNA, the CDR3 is TGTGCCAGTAGGACCCTGTCAGGGACGAACACTGAAGCTTTCTTT.

The CDR3 nucleotides are TGTGCCAGCAGCCAAGATCTTGGGCAGCCCCAGCATTTT. Protein product: CASSQDLGQPQHF. The chain links TRBV14 to TRBJ1-5; the D is unclear. There are 13 residues in the CDR3. Trimming took off 0 bases at V and 7 bases at J, with 7 bases between the two ends. Germline V gene data show CDR1 as SGHDN and CDR2 as FVKESK. The full variable domain, with the rest looked up from reference TRBV14 and TRBJ1-5, is EAGVTQFPSHSVIEKGQTVTLRCDPISGHDNLYWYRRVMGKEIKFLLHFVKESKQDESGMPNNRFLAERTGGTYSTLKVQPAELEDSGVYFCASSQDLGQPQHFGDGTRLSIL.

The gene calls are TRBV5-6 and TRBJ1-2, with TRBD1 as a possible D gene (6 bases). The CDR3 totals 16 residues. Germline CDR1 is SGHDT and CDR2 is YYEEEE. V was pared by 1 base and J by 8 bases, with 21 bases between. CDR3 in DNA: TGTGCCAGCAGCTTGTTTGGCGCAGGGGAAGCCAAGGGCTACACCTTC. Protein product: CASSLFGAGEAKGYTF. The whole variable domain, remainder taken from reference TRBV5-6 and TRBJ1-2, is DAGVTQSPTHLIKTRGQQVTLRCSPKSGHDTVSWYQQALGQGPQFIFQYYEEEERQRGNFPDRFSGHQFPNYSSELNVNALLLGDSALYLCASSLFGAGEAKGYTFGSGTRLTVV.

This chain connects TRBV5-4 to TRBJ2-1; D is perhaps TRBD2 (7 bases). Germline V CDR1 and CDR2: SGHNT, YYREEE (reference sequence). Trimming removed 4 bases from V and 3 bases from J, with 17 bases in between. The CDR3 runs to 16 residues. For the CDR3, the DNA is TGTGCCAGCAGCGCAACGGGGGGCCGAAGCTACAATGAGCAGTTCTTC. This sequence encodes CASSATGGRSYNEQFF.

The gene calls are TRBV5-4 and TRBJ2-7; no clear D gene. Trimming took off 5 bases at V and 5 bases at J, with 20 bases between the two ends. CDR3 length equals 15 residues. Per the germline V gene, CDR1 is SGHNT and CDR2 is YYREEE (reference sequence). In DNA, the CDR3 is TGTGCCAGCAGATCGATAACAGCCCCGACTGACGAGCAGTACTTC. It translates to CASRSITAPTDEQYF. The complete variable domain, with remaining parts taken from reference TRBV5-4 and TRBJ2-7, reads ETGVTQSPTHLIKTRGQQVTLRCSSQSGHNTVSWYQQALGQGPQFIFQYYREEENGRGNFPPRFSGLQFPNYSSELNVNALELDDSALYLCASRSITAPTDEQYFGPGTRLTVT.

The V call is TRBV19, the J call TRBJ1-5, with 7 bases aligning to TRBD1. Germline CDR1 and CDR2: LNHDA and SQIVND (reference sequence). The junction had 5 bases not matched to a gene; V was cut back by 6 bases and J by 3 bases. The CDR3 is 14 amino acids. The CDR3 DNA sequence: TGTGCCAGTAGGATGGGACAGTACAATCAGCCCCAGCATTTT. As protein: CASRMGQYNQPQHF.

The chain joins TRBV7-8 to TRBJ1-1; 8 nucleotides match TRBD1. CDR3 length equals 15 residues. Germline CDR1 is SGHVS and CDR2 is FQNEAQ. Trimming cost V 5 bases and J 3 bases; bases outside gene matches: 8. In DNA, the CDR3 is TGTGCCAGCAGCCCCAGGACAGGGAGGGACACTGAAGCTTTCTTT. It codes for CASSPRTGRDTEAFF.

CDR3 region: CASSQTPGLSGANVLTF. The CDR3 DNA reads as TGCGCCAGCAGCCAGACTCCGGGACTCTCTGGGGCCAACGTCCTGACTTTC. The rearrangement uses TRBV4-3 and TRBJ2-6; maybe TRBD2 (6 bases). V was cut by 3 bases and J by 0 bases, with 12 bases left in between. CDR3 length equals 17 residues. The V gene's germline CDR1 is LGHNA and CDR2 YSLEER.

The rearrangement joins TRBV19 to TRBJ2-7; TRBD1 agrees at 9 bases. The V and J ends lost 5 bases and 0 bases, in that order; junction bases with no gene match: 5. Germline V gene data show CDR1 as LNHDA and CDR2 as SQIVND (reference sequence). The length of the CDR3 is 15 residues. For the CDR3, the DNA is TGTGCCAGTAGTGTTGGACAGGGGTTCTCCTACGAGCAGTACTTC. Translating gives CASSVGQGFSYEQYF.

There are a few counts of this clone. The V call is TRBV23-1, the J call TRBJ1-6, with D unclear. TRBV23-1 is filed as an ORF, its function uncertain. Trimming removed 8 bases from V and 9 bases from J, with 14 bases in between. This CDR3 has 13 residues. CDR3 nucleotide sequence: TGCGCCAGCGATGGGCAAGTAACTTCACCCCTCCACTTT. It specifies CASDGQVTSPLHF.

The J gene is TRBJ2-2, the V gene TRBV7-6; D is unresolved. The CDR3 is made up of 14 amino acids. Per the germline V gene, CDR1 is SGHVS and CDR2 is FNYEAQ. V was trimmed by 1 base and J by 5 bases, leaving 8 bases between them. DNA for the CDR3: TGTGCCAGCAGCTTAGGTGCGGCAACCGGGGAGCTGTTTTTT. Translating it yields CASSLGAATGELFF. Full variable domain (missing parts from reference TRBV7-6 and TRBJ2-2): GAGVSQSPRYKVTKRGQDVALRCDPISGHVSLYWYRQALGQGPEFLTYFNYEAQQDKSGLPNDRFSAERPEGSISTLTIQRTEQRDSAMYRCASSLGAATGELFFGEGSRLTVL.